This entry lists 9 T cell receptor beta chains sequenced from one sample in a study of liver allograft versus peripheral blood T cells (dated by TCRdb to about 2020). General notes on the study: The study compared T cell receptor repertoires found within transplanted livers against repertoires in the peripheral blood of liver transplant recipients.

Reads for this sample came from an Illumina MiSeq. TCRdb ran its own pipeline on the public reads, namely fastp trimming at Q25 and MiXCR clone calling, and kept in-frame beta chains. Rows with one shared CDR3 protein collapse into an entry with the most common genes and DNA. This sample is represented by about 16,000 distinct CDR3 sequences; 22% of them were singletons. Approximately 12% of the sample lies in the top ten. These receptor sequences come from a human patient who had a liver transplant. Following a transplant, a fraction of the T cells may be traceable to the graft donor.

Judged by abundance, this clonotype is medium-sized. The V gene is TRBV19, the J gene TRBJ1-1, with D perhaps matching TRBD1 (6 bases). The CDR3 is made up of 16 amino acids. The germline V gene has CDR1 LNHDA and CDR2 SQIVND (reference sequence). Trimming shortened V by 6 bases and J by 4 bases, and 21 bases separated the two germline ends. The CDR3 sequence is CASSPTGGRGPTEAFF. CDR3 in DNA: TGTGCCAGTAGCCCCACGGGGGGACGGGGGCCCACTGAAGCTTTCTTT.

Only a few counts were recorded for this clonotype. The CDR3 protein is CAWSIWGSNGYTF. The CDR3 DNA reads as TGTGCCTGGAGTATTTGGGGTTCCAATGGCTACACCTTC. V is TRBV30 and J is TRBJ1-2; no firm D call. V lost 2 bases, J lost 6 bases, and 13 bases lay in between. The CDR3 spans 13 residues. Looked up from germline, CDR1 is GTSNPN and CDR2 is SVGIG (reference sequence).

This clonotype was seen repeatedly, ten times or more. CDR3 nucleotide sequence: TGTGCCAGCAGCCACCGGGGACAGGGTGGAAATAATTCACCCCTCCACTTT. Amino acids: CASSHRGQGGNNSPLHF. The chain combines TRBV6-2 or TRBV6-3 with TRBJ1-6; 9 positions agree with TRBD1. This CDR3 spans 17 amino acids. The germline CDR1 and CDR2 sequences are MNHEY and SVGEGT. The junction had 11 bases not matched to a gene; V was cut back by 6 bases and J by 5 bases.

On this clonotype: Being one base from a much bigger clone, this may be a read error. This chain links TRBV6-5 with TRBJ1-1, with unresolved D. The germline CDR1 and CDR2 sequences are MNHEY and SVGAGI. CDR3 length: 13 residues. Trimming took 5 bases from V and 3 from J, leaving 10 bases between them. CDR3 in DNA: TGTGCCAGCAGTCAAAGAGGGCACACTGAAGCTTTCTTT. Translating it yields CASSQRGHTEAFF.

This clonotype was picked up many times. The chain links TRBV5-4 to TRBJ1-2, with TRBD1 identical over 7 bases. CDR1 is SGHNT and CDR2 is YYREEE in the germline V gene (reference sequence). The CDR3 contains 14 residues. The V segment lost 4 bases and the J segment 0 bases; nucleotides outside the gene matches: 3. The CDR3 nucleotides read TGTGCCAGCAGCCGGGACAGCTCTAACTATGGCTACACCTTC. This sequence encodes CASSRDSSNYGYTF.

About this clonotype itself: This could be a read error, since a much larger clone is one nucleotide away. J is TRBJ2-7 and V is TRBV5-6, with a weak D call TRBD2 (5 bases). This CDR3 is built from 16 residues. Germline V gives CDR1 SGHDT, CDR2 YYEEEE. Here the CDR3 reads CASSRGLSINSYEQNF. CDR3 in DNA: TGTGCCAGCAGCCGAGGACTTAGCATTAACTCCTACGAGCAGAACTTC.

This clonotype was counted at least ten times. CDR3 nucleotide sequence: TGTGCCATCAGGGGACTAGCGGGGGCCTACGAGCAGTACTTC. Its translation: CAIRGLAGAYEQYF. The chain joins TRBV10-3 to TRBJ2-7; TRBD2 agrees at 14 bases. The junction had 0 bases not matched to a gene; V was cut back by 6 bases and J by 2 bases. There are 14 residues in the CDR3. Germline loops: CDR1 ENHRY, CDR2 SYGVKD.

This clonotype is medium-sized by share. The CDR3 sequence: CASSSPADTDTQYF. The CDR3 nucleotides are TGTGCCAGCTCGTCCCCCGCGGACACAGATACGCAGTATTTT. V usage is TRBV18 and J usage is TRBJ2-3; D gene uncertain. The CDR3 sequence is 14 residues long. Germline V gene lookup returns CDR1 KGHSH and CDR2 LQKENI. Deletions cut 6 bases from V and 2 bases from J, with 12 bases between.

The gene calls are TRBV7-2 and TRBJ2-7; 15 bases are shared with TRBD2. CDR1 SGHTA and CDR2 FQGNSA come from the germline V gene. V was clipped by 6 bases and J by 4 bases; unmatched bases: 13. The CDR3 runs 18 residues. The CDR3: CASSKGTSGRRRGYEQYF. The CDR3 nucleotides read TGTGCCAGCAGTAAGGGGACTAGCGGGAGGAGGAGGGGGTACGAGCAGTACTTC.